Described below is a single T cell receptor beta chain sequence and its context. This entry belongs to a study of cytomegalovirus exposure and HLA in healthy donors. Across the whole study: Of roughly 400 genotyped donors, about 81% clustered with self-reported Caucasian donors.

This PCR relied on a set of 60 Vbeta primers and 13 Jbeta primers. The assay was immunoSEQ multiplex PCR, and TCRdb's table has in-frame clones only and misses some. The sample records approximately 150,000 clones, approximately 80% being singletons. The donors were healthy bone marrow donors. CDR1 MNHNS and CDR2 SASEGT come from the germline V gene. The CDR3 spans 14 residues. V shed 2 bases and J shed 7 bases, with 12 bases lying between them. The specimen sequenced was PBMCs. This TCR came from a man aged 25-40 years in good health and CMV-seropositive. The rearrangement links TRBV6-1 to TRBJ1-5; D not resolved. This CDR3 reads CASSETKSSQPQHF. CDR3 nucleotides: TGTGCCAGCAGTGAAACAAAGTCCTCCCAGCCCCAGCATTTT.